This T cell receptor beta chain was obtained from a study of cytomegalovirus exposure and HLA in healthy donors. Germline V gene data show CDR1 as MNHEY and CDR2 as SVGAGI. The V and J ends lost 6 bases and 7 bases, in that order; junction bases with no gene match: 8. CDR3 size: 15 residues. In the PCR, 60 Vbeta and 13 Jbeta primers were used. Only in-frame clones appear in the TCRdb table, and some are missing; sequencing was by immunoSEQ multiplex PCR. Its clone listing holds under 200,000 clones. This TCR derives from a man aged 25 to 45 in good health and CMV-seronegative. Input material: PBMCs. The chain carries TRBV6-5 and TRBJ1-3; 11 positions agree with TRBD1. The DNA of the CDR3 is TGTGCCAGCAGCCGCGGACAGGGGGCTTGGAACACCATATATTTT. As protein: CASSRGQGAWNTIYF.